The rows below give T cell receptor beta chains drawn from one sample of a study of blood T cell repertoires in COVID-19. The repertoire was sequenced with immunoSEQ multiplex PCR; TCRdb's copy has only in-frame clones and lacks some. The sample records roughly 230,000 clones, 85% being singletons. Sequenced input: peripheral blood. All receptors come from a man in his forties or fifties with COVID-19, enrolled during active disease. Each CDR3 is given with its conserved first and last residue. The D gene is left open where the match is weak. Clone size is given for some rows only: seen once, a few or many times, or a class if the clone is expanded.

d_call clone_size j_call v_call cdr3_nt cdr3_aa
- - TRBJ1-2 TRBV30 TGTGCCTGGAGGGGAGGCGGAAGCTACACCTTC CAWRGGGSYTF
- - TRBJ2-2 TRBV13 TGTGCCAGCAGCCCTCTGGGCGCCGGCACCGGGGAGCTGTTTTTT CASSPLGAGTGELFF
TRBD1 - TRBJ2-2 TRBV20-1 TGCAGTGCTAGTAGCAGGGGGTCCACCGGGGAGCTGTTTTTT CSASSRGSTGELFF
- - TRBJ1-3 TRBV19 TGTGCCAGTATTCCAAACTCTGGAAACACCATATATTTT CASIPNSGNTIYF
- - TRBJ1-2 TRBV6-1 TGTGCCAGCAGTGAAAAGGGGCTGAGCTATGGCTACACCTTC CASSEKGLSYGYTF
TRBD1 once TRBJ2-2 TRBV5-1 TGCGCCAGCGGGACAGGGGGCGAGATCGGGGAGCTGTTTTTT CASGTGGEIGELFF
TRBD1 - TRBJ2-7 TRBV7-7 TGTGCTAGCAGCTTGGGACAGGGCCACGAGCAGTACTTC CASSLGQGHEQYF
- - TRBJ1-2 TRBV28 TGTGCCAGCAGTTTCGGGGGAATTGGACGCTATGGCTACACCTTC CASSFGGIGRYGYTF
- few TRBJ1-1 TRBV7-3 TGTGCCAGCGGGGGGTATTTGACTGAAGCTTTCTTT CASGGYLTEAFF
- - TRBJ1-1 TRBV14 TGTGCCAGCAACCGGCAGGTTAACACTGAAGCTTTCTTT CASNRQVNTEAFF
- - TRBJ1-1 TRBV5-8 TGTGCCAGCAGCTTGGGTGGAGGGCTGAACACTGAAGCTTTCTTT CASSLGGGLNTEAFF
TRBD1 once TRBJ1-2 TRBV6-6 TGTGCCAGCAGTTGGGGACAGGGGGTCTATGGCTACACCTTC CASSWGQGVYGYTF
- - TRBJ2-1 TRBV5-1 TGCGCCAGCAGCTTGGACAGGGGGGGCAATGAGCAGTTCTTC CASSLDRGGNEQFF
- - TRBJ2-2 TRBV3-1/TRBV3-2 TGTGCCAGCAGCCTCCTAGCTCCAGGGGAGCTGTTTTTT CASSLLAPGELFF
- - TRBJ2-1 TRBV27 TGTGCCAGCAGTTTTCGGACATTCAAAGGCAATGAGCAGTTCTTC CASSFRTFKGNEQFF
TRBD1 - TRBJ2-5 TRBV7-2 TGTGCCAGCAGCCCTCAGACAGGGGGCGGGGAGACCCAGTACTTC CASSPQTGGGETQYF
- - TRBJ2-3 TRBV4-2 TGTGCCAGCAGCCAAGGGCTGTCAGATACGCAGTATTTT CASSQGLSDTQYF
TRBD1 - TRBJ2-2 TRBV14 TGTGCCAGCAGCCAAGGATTAGGACAGGGAGACAGAGTCATGTTTTTT CASSQGLGQGDRVMFF
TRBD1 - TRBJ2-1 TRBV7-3 TGTGCCAGCAGCTCCCGGACAGGGGCGCAGTTCTTC CASSSRTGAQFF
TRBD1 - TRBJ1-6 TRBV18 TGTGCCAGCTCAAGAGACAGGGTCGGTAATTCACCCCTCCACTTT CASSRDRVGNSPLHF
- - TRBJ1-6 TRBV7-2 TGTGCCAGCAGCTCGTTCTACAGGAGCTCCTATAATTCACCCCTCCACTTT CASSSFYRSSYNSPLHF
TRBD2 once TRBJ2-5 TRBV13 TGTGCCACCCGTGGGGCTAGCGGGGGGGCCCGAGAGACCCAGTACTTC CATRGASGGARETQYF
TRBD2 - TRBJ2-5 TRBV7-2 TGTGCCAGCAGCTCTTTAGCGGGGGGGCGGGAGACCCAGTACTTC CASSSLAGGRETQYF
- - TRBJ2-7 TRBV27 TGTGCCAGCAGTTTATCGGTGAGGGGGGAGCAGTACTTC CASSLSVRGEQYF
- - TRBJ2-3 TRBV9 TGTGCCAGCAGCGTACAAGGGGGTTGGGGCGATACGCAGTATTTT CASSVQGGWGDTQYF
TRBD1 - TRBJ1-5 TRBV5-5 TGTGCCAGCAGCTTGGTGGCAGGGGGTCAGCCCCAGCATTTT CASSLVAGGQPQHF
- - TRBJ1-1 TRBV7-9 TGTGCCAGCCGAAAGGCAGGGCCTGCCACTGAAGCTTTCTTT CASRKAGPATEAFF
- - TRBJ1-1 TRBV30 TGTGCCTGGAGTTTCCCAGGGTTGGCTGAAGCTTTCTTT CAWSFPGLAEAFF
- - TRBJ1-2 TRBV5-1 TGCGCCAGCAGCGTTACCCAGGAGGGCTATGGCTACACCTTC CASSVTQEGYGYTF
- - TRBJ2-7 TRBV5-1 TGCGCCAGCAGCGTACAGGGATACGAGCAGTACTTC CASSVQGYEQYF